These 32 T cell receptor beta chains share one sample of origin, sequenced in a study of neoadjuvant anti-PD-1 for oral cavity cancer. Method: immunoSEQ multiplex PCR; TCRdb's copy keeps in-frame clones and lacks some. Of more than 15,000 clones listed, less than 70% are singletons. Specimen: PBMCs, collected before nivolumab (anti-PD-1) treatment. The source of these receptors is a person aged 35 to 85 with oral cavity squamous cell carcinoma.

The V and J genes are TRBV30 and TRBJ1-5, with unresolved D. There are 15 residues in the CDR3. V shed 3 bases and J shed 0 bases, with 12 bases lying between them. Germline CDR1 reads GTSNPN; CDR2 reads SVGIG (reference sequence). The CDR3 sequence is CAWSLAVGSNQPQHF. The DNA for the CDR3 is TGTGCCTGGAGCTTAGCCGTGGGTAGCAATCAGCCCCAGCATTTT. Looking up the rest from reference TRBV30 and TRBJ1-5 gives the full variable domain: SQTIHQWPATLVQPVGSPLSLECTVEGTSNPNLYWYRQAAGRGLQLLFYSVGIGQISSEVPQNLSASRPQDRQFILSSKKLLLSDSGFYLCAWSLAVGSNQPQHFGDGTRLSIL.

This chain links TRBV27 with TRBJ1-2, with 11 bases fitting TRBD1. The germline gives CDR1 MNHEY, CDR2 SMNVEV (reference sequence). CDR3 length: 19 amino acids. Germline trimming cut 3 bases from V and 4 bases from J; bases unmatched to any gene: 16. The CDR3 region is CASSFIAGTGGLLGYGYTF. DNA for the CDR3: TGTGCCAGCAGTTTTATCGCCGGGACAGGGGGTCTACTAGGCTATGGCTACACCTTC.

The CDR3 is CSVEDPSRVAGGWETQYF. The CDR3 coding sequence is TGCAGCGTTGAAGATCCCTCCAGGGTAGCAGGGGGGTGGGAGACCCAGTACTTC. The chain carries TRBV29-1 and TRBJ2-5; D is possibly TRBD1 (7 bases). Per the germline V gene, CDR1 is SQVTM and CDR2 is ANQGSEA. CDR3 length equals 18 residues. The V end was cut by 0 bases, the J end by 5 bases, with 25 bases between. Variable domain in full (rest from reference TRBV29-1 and TRBJ2-5): SAVISQKPSRDICQRGTSLTIQCQVDSQVTMMFWYRQQPGQSLTLIATANQGSEATYESGFVIDKFPISRPNLTFSTLTVSNMSPEDSSIYLCSVEDPSRVAGGWETQYFGPGTRLLVL.

The chain carries TRBV7-9 and TRBJ2-7, with 9 bases aligning to TRBD1. The length of the CDR3 is 15 residues. CDR1 and CDR2 from the germline V gene are SEHNR and FQNEAQ (reference sequence). V trimming: 5 bases; J trimming: 2 bases; junction bases outside the gene matches: 7. Here the CDR3 reads CASSPWTGDAYEQYF. The CDR3 DNA sequence: TGTGCCAGCAGCCCATGGACAGGGGACGCCTACGAGCAGTACTTC.

The chain links TRBV29-1 to TRBJ1-5; 7 bases agree with TRBD1. This CDR3 spans 16 amino acids. Germline V CDR1 and CDR2: SQVTM, ANQGSEA. V gave up 4 bases and J gave up 6 bases; unmatched junction bases: 15. The CDR3, as DNA: TGCAGCGTTGCAGGGGGGGTAGGGAAGAATGGTCAGCCCCAGCATTTT. This codes for CSVAGGVGKNGQPQHF.

The rearrangement joins TRBV29-1 to TRBJ2-7, with D possibly being TRBD2 (5 bases). Germline V gene lookup returns CDR1 SQVTM and CDR2 ANQGSEA. Trimming cost V 3 bases and J 4 bases, with 7 bases left between them. CDR3 length equals 11 residues. The CDR3 sequence: CSVDSGYEQYF. As DNA, the CDR3 is TGCAGCGTTGACTCGGGGTACGAGCAGTACTTC.

The chain is built from TRBV6-5 and TRBJ2-1; D is unclear. CDR1 MNHEY and CDR2 SVGAGI come from the germline V gene. Between the trimmed V and J ends, which lost 5 bases and 8 bases, there was a span of 7 bases. This CDR3 contains 11 residues. CDR3 DNA: TGTGCCAGCAGTCACCGTCATGAGCAGTTCTTC. This encodes CASSHRHEQFF.

CDR3 amino acids: CASSQTGTSGYEQYF. CDR3 nucleotides: TGTGCCAGCAGCCAGACCGGGACTAGCGGTTACGAGCAGTACTTC. The chain carries TRBV5-4 and TRBJ2-7; 11 bases fit TRBD2. The CDR3 consists of 15 residues. Germline assignment: CDR1 SGHNT and CDR2 YYREEE (reference sequence). J gave up 4 bases and V 4 bases, and 7 bases lay outside the gene matches.

This clone was recorded once. The V call is TRBV6-1, the J call TRBJ2-7; tentative D call: TRBD2 (7 bases). V dropped 2 bases and J dropped 3 bases, with 14 bases sitting between them. The CDR3 length is 15 residues. The V gene's germline CDR1 is MNHNS and CDR2 SASEGT. CDR3 loop: CASSEYWGGHYEQYF. The CDR3 DNA is TGTGCCAGCAGTGAATATTGGGGGGGACACTACGAGCAGTACTTC.

In its sample, this clone was seen a few times. The V gene is TRBV19, the J gene TRBJ1-1; 7 positions match TRBD1. The CDR3 length is 15 residues. With V trimmed by 3 bases and J by 7 bases, 11 bases remained unmatched. Per the germline V gene, CDR1 is LNHDA and CDR2 is SQIVND (reference sequence). This CDR3 reads CASSMGTTGEGEAFF. The CDR3 nucleotides read TGTGCCAGTAGTATGGGCACTACAGGGGAGGGTGAAGCTTTCTTT.

CDR3 loop: CAISEPDVEVAGGSFYEQYF. As DNA, the CDR3 is TGTGCCATCAGTGAACCAGATGTCGAGGTAGCGGGGGGATCTTTCTACGAGCAGTACTTC. This chain links TRBV10-3 with TRBJ2-7; 10 bases fit TRBD2. CDR1 and CDR2 from the germline V gene are ENHRY and SYGVKD. V shed 3 bases and J 3 bases; nucleotides not matched to a gene: 20. This CDR3 has 20 residues.

This clone showed up just once. The chain combines TRBV13 with TRBJ1-2; D remains unclear. Germline V gene data show CDR1 as PRHDT and CDR2 as FYEKMQ (reference sequence). Trimming took 5 bases from V and 8 from J, leaving 12 bases between them. This CDR3 comprises 12 residues. The CDR3 nucleotides read TGTGCCAGCAGCCTGGGGTCTGGAGGCTACACCTTC. The encoded protein is CASSLGSGGYTF.

The J gene is TRBJ2-1, the V gene TRBV2; 11 bases line up with TRBD1. V shed 6 bases, J shed 1 base, and the junction held 2 bases outside the gene matches. The germline CDR1 and CDR2 sequences are SNHLY and FYNNEI. CDR3 size: 15 residues. The DNA for the CDR3 is TGTGCCAGCAGGCGGGACAGGGGGTCCTACAATGAGCAGTTCTTC. It specifies CASRRDRGSYNEQFF.

The V call is TRBV6-6, the J call TRBJ1-2, with D unclear. The V and J ends lost 4 bases and 5 bases respectively, with 8 bases between them. CDR1 is MNHNY and CDR2 is SVGAGI in the germline V gene (reference sequence). CDR3 length: 12 amino acids. This chain's CDR3 is CASSSAAYGYTF. As DNA, the CDR3 is TGTGCCAGCAGTTCGGCAGCGTATGGCTACACCTTC.

The CDR3 DNA reads TGTGCCAGCAGCTTCCCGGGCAGGGGGAACGAGCAGTACTTC. It specifies CASSFPGRGNEQYF. The J gene is TRBJ2-7, the V gene TRBV5-6, with 7 bases identical to TRBD1. Germline V gives CDR1 SGHDT, CDR2 YYEEEE. The CDR3 covers 14 residues. The trim removed 2 bases at V and 5 bases at J, leaving 7 bases unmatched.

V and J are TRBV6-5 and TRBJ1-2, with D perhaps TRBD1 (6 bases). CDR1 MNHEY and CDR2 SVGAGI come from the germline V gene. Trimming removed 5 bases at V and 6 bases at J, with 19 bases between. CDR3 size: 15 residues. As DNA, the CDR3 is TGTGCCAGCAGTCTTATTAACTCAGGGGTGAATGGCTACACCTTC. It encodes CASSLINSGVNGYTF.

The genes are TRBV5-1 and TRBJ2-1; D gene ambiguous. V was pared by 5 bases and J by 0 bases, with 6 bases between. This CDR3 region has 13 residues. Germline V gene sequence: CDR1 SGHRS, CDR2 YFSETQ. The CDR3 loop reads CASRQYSYNEQFF. The DNA for the CDR3 is TGCGCCAGCAGACAGTACTCCTACAATGAGCAGTTCTTC. Filled out from reference TRBV5-1 and TRBJ2-1, the complete variable domain reads KAGVTQTPRYLIKTRGQQVTLSCSPISGHRSVSWYQQTPGQGLQFLFEYFSETQRNKGNFPGRFSGRQFSNSRSEMNVSTLELGDSALYLCASRQYSYNEQFFGPGTRLTVL.

The CDR3 DNA reads TGTGCCAGCAGCTTAGGGCCACAAAACACCGGGGAGCTGTTTTTT. Its translation: CASSLGPQNTGELFF. The rearrangement links TRBV7-8 to TRBJ2-2; no definite D call. Deletions cut 1 base from V and 2 bases from J, with 8 bases between. Germline loops: CDR1 SGHVS, CDR2 FQNEAQ. CDR3 length: 15 amino acids.

This clone occurred once. V is TRBV9 and J is TRBJ2-1, with no clear D. Looked up from germline, CDR1 is SGDLS and CDR2 is YYNGEE. V shed 4 bases and J shed 4 bases, with 9 bases lying between them. This CDR3 region has 13 residues. The CDR3 bases are TGTGCCAGCAGCCCCGGTCGGTACAATGAGCAGTTCTTC. Protein: CASSPGRYNEQFF.

The chain joins TRBV7-9 to TRBJ2-5, with 12 bases that match TRBD2. Trimming at V came to 4 bases and at J to 5 bases, leaving 8 bases not matched to a gene. This CDR3 has 16 residues. Germline CDR1 is SEHNR and CDR2 is FQNEAQ (reference sequence). CDR3 residues: CASSSGMTSGSETQYF. CDR3 in DNA: TGTGCCAGCAGCTCTGGAATGACTAGCGGGAGTGAGACCCAGTACTTC. The full variable domain, its missing parts supplied by reference TRBV7-9 and TRBJ2-5, is DTGVSQNPRHKITKRGQNVTFRCDPISEHNRLYWYRQTLGQGPEFLTYFQNEAQLEKSRLLSDRFSAERPKGSFSTLEIQRTEQGDSAMYLCASSSGMTSGSETQYFGPGTRLLVL.

This clone was seen a few times. The chain joins TRBV27 to TRBJ2-2; D may correspond to TRBD1 or TRBD2 (5 bases each). The ends were cut back, 0 bases at V and 4 bases at J, with 12 bases in the middle. CDR3 length: 16 amino acids. Germline V gene data show CDR1 as MNHEY and CDR2 as SMNVEV (reference sequence). The CDR3 DNA follows: TGTGCCAGCAGTTTATCGTTTACGAGGGGCACCGGGGAGCTGTTTTTT. It is translated as CASSLSFTRGTGELFF.

This clone was detected a few times. The chain links TRBV15 to TRBJ2-7; weak D call: TRBD1 (6 bases). Looked up from germline, CDR1 is LNHNV and CDR2 is YYDKDF (reference sequence). Trimming stripped 5 bases from V and 7 bases from J, with 18 bases between. The CDR3 sequence is 14 residues long. The CDR3 here is CATSRQVSTGEQYF. As DNA, the CDR3 is TGTGCCACCAGCCGACAGGTGTCGACGGGTGAGCAGTACTTC.

The rearrangement links TRBV6-5 to TRBJ2-7, with D possibly matching TRBD1 (6 bases). There are 13 residues in the CDR3. V lost 2 bases, J lost 8 bases, and 13 bases lay in between. Per germline, CDR1 MNHEY and CDR2 SVGAGI. Written as DNA, the CDR3 is TGTGCCAGCAGTTACAAAGGACAGTCCCAGCAGTACTTC. Translated: CASSYKGQSQQYF.

The chain recombines TRBV7-3 with TRBJ2-1, with TRBD2 matching over 11 bases. This CDR3 comprises 15 residues. The V segment lost 2 bases and the J segment 4 bases; nucleotides outside the gene matches: 1. CDR1 and CDR2 from the germline V gene are SGHTA and FQGTGA. The CDR3 loop is CASSLRLAGYNEQFF. CDR3 coding DNA: TGTGCCAGCAGCTTACGACTAGCGGGATACAATGAGCAGTTCTTC.

The chain joins TRBV25-1 to TRBJ2-1; D not certain. The germline V gene encodes CDR1 MGHDK and CDR2 SYGVNS. The CDR3 has 13 amino acids. The V and J ends lost 8 bases and 5 bases respectively, with 13 bases between them. For the CDR3, the DNA is TGTGCCAGCGGTGCTTTCCAGAACAATGAGCAGTTCTTC. Its protein product is CASGAFQNNEQFF.

The chain combines TRBV6-1 with TRBJ2-6, with D perhaps TRBD1 (5 bases). Trimming pared 0 bases from V and 0 bases from J, leaving 12 bases between. This CDR3 has 18 residues. Germline lookup yields CDR1 MNHNS and CDR2 SASEGT. CDR3 sequence: CASSEAAGLNSGANVLTF. The DNA for the CDR3 is TGTGCCAGCAGTGAAGCAGCAGGGCTTAACTCTGGGGCCAACGTCCTGACTTTC.

This clone was detected only a few times. The CDR3 spells CASSYSRQPDHGYTF. The CDR3 DNA reads as TGTGCCAGCAGTTACTCACGACAGCCAGATCATGGCTACACCTTC. The V call is TRBV6-5, the J call TRBJ1-2; a possible D gene is TRBD1 (5 bases). Trimming stripped 0 bases from V and 6 bases from J, with 14 bases between. The CDR3 runs 15 residues. Looked up from germline, CDR1 is MNHEY and CDR2 is SVGAGI.

V is TRBV30 and J is TRBJ2-6; no clear D. CDR1 is GTSNPN and CDR2 is SVGIG in the germline V gene (reference sequence). V shed 8 bases and J shed 4 bases, with 12 bases lying between them. This CDR3 region has 13 residues. Written as DNA, the CDR3 is TGTGCCCGCCAAAGCTCCGGGGCCAACGTCCTGACTTTC. Amino acid sequence: CARQSSGANVLTF.

This CDR3 reads CASRPSGMGEQFF. CDR3 bases: TGTGCCAGTAGGCCTAGCGGGATGGGTGAGCAGTTCTTC. The chain recombines TRBV19 with TRBJ2-1; 9 bases align to TRBD2. Per germline, CDR1 LNHDA and CDR2 SQIVND (reference sequence). J gave up 9 bases and V 6 bases, and 6 bases lay outside the gene matches. The CDR3 is made up of 13 amino acids.

The chain's CDR3 is CASRTLAGPYNEQFF. CDR3 sequence (DNA): TGTGCCAGTAGGACACTAGCGGGACCTTACAATGAGCAGTTCTTC. The chain has TRBV19 and TRBJ2-1; 10 bases align to TRBD2. The CDR3 loop spans 15 amino acids. Looked up from germline, CDR1 is LNHDA and CDR2 is SQIVND (reference sequence). J was trimmed by 4 bases and V by 6 bases; bases with no gene match: 6.

V is TRBV2 and J is TRBJ2-1; 9 nucleotides agree with TRBD2. The length of the CDR3 is 15 residues. Germline V gives CDR1 SNHLY, CDR2 FYNNEI. V gave up 6 bases and J gave up 2 bases; unmatched junction bases: 5. The CDR3 region has the DNA TGTGCCAGCAGCAGCGGGAGGATGACCTACAATGAGCAGTTCTTC. It is translated as CASSSGRMTYNEQFF.

This chain joins TRBV6-6 and TRBJ1-1, with D possibly being TRBD1 (5 bases). V lost 6 bases to trimming and J lost 1 base, with 9 bases between them. This CDR3 spans 13 amino acids. Germline CDR1 is MNHNY and CDR2 is SVGAGI (reference sequence). In DNA, the CDR3 is TGTGCCAGCAGGGGGCTGGGGAACACTGAAGCTTTCTTT. Encoded protein: CASRGLGNTEAFF.